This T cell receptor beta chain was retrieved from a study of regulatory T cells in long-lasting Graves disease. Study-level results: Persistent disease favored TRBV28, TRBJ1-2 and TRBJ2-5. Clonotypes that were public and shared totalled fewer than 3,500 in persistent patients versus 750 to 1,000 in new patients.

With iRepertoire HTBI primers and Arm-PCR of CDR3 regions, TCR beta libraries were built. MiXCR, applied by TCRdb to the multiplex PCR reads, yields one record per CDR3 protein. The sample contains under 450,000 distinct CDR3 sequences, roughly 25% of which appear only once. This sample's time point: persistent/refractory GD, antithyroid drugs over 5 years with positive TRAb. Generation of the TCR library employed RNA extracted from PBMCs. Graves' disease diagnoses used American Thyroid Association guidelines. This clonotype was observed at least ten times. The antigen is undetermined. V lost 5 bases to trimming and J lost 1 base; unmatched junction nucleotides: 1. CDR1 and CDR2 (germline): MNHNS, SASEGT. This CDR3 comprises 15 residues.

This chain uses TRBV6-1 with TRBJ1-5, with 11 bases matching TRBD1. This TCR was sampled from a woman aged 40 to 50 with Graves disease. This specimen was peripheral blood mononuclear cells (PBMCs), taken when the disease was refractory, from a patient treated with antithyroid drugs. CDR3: CASSRDRGSNQPQHF. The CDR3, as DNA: TGTGCCAGCAGTCGGGACAGGGGGAGCAATCAGCCCCAGCATTTT.